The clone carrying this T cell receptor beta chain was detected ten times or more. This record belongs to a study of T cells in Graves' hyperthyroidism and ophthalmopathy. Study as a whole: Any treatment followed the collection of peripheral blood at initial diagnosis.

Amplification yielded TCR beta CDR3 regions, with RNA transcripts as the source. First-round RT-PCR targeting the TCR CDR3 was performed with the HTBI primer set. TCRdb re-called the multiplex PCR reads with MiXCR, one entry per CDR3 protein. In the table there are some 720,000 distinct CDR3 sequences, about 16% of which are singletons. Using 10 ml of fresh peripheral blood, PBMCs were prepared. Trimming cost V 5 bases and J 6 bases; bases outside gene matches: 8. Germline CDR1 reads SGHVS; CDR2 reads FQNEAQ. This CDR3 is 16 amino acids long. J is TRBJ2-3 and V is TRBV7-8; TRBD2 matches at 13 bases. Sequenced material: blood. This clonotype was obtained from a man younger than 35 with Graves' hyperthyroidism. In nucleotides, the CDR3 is TGTGCCAGCAGCCCCGGACTAGCGGGAGATTCGGATACGCAGTATTTT. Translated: CASSPGLAGDSDTQYF. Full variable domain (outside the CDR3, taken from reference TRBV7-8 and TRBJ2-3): GAGVSQSPRYKVAKRGQDVALRCDPISGHVSLFWYQQALGQGPEFLTYFQNEAQLDKSGLPSDRFFAERPEGSVSTLKIQRTQQEDSAVYLCASSPGLAGDSDTQYFGPGTRLTVL.